Below, 23 T cell receptor beta chains from the same sample are listed, as sequenced in a study of metastatic and nonmetastatic thyroid tumors (TCRdb year 2020). The library was built by means of PCR. Sequencing took place on an Illumina HiSeq 4000. TCRdb passed the public sequencing reads through fastp at Q25 and MiXCR, retaining productive beta sequences. Across this sample there are some 17,000 clones, with about 26% seen only once. The ten largest clones capture 15% of the sample. Before undergoing thyroid surgery, none of the patients had been given any kind of treatment. The sequenced sample was adjacent normal tissue. The receptors here all came from a female donor with papillary thyroid cancer or a benign thyroid nodule (not recorded which). Some clones in this sample may be carry-over from other donors' samples.

This clone has a handful of counts. The J gene is TRBJ1-1, the V gene TRBV7-2; D ambiguous. Germline values: CDR1 SGHTA, CDR2 FQGNSA. The V and J ends lost 5 bases and 4 bases respectively, with 5 bases between them. The CDR3 runs to 11 residues. Here the CDR3 DNA reads TGTGCCAGCAGCCGATTCACTGAAGCTTTCTTT. Residues: CASSRFTEAFF.

This clone was observed a handful of times. V usage is TRBV6-1 and J usage is TRBJ2-1; 12 positions match TRBD2. The germline V gene has CDR1 MNHNS and CDR2 SASEGT. The CDR3 totals 17 residues. V shed 0 bases and J 4 bases; nucleotides not matched to a gene: 4. The CDR3 DNA reads as TGTGCCAGCAGTGAAGCTACTGGACTAGCGGGATACAATGAGCAGTTCTTC. It encodes CASSEATGLAGYNEQFF.

This clone was detected ten times or more. The sample carries other DNA sequences with the same CDR3. The rearrangement uses TRBV28 and TRBJ1-1, with TRBD1 matching 10 bases. The germline gives CDR1 MDHEN, CDR2 SYDVKM. J lost 7 bases, V lost 6 bases, and 11 bases had no gene match. The length of the CDR3 is 15 residues. The CDR3, as DNA: TGTGCCAGCAGCCACCGATCGACAGGGGGCCGTGAAGCTTTCTTT. This translates into CASSHRSTGGREAFF.

By share, this clone ranks as medium-sized. This sequence joins TRBV3-1 and TRBJ2-7, with D tentatively TRBD2 (5 bases). CDR3 length: 13 residues. Germline V CDR1 and CDR2: LGHDT, YNNKEL (reference sequence). Deletions cut 5 bases from V and 2 bases from J, with 10 bases between. CDR3 sequence: CASSSGIPYEQYF. CDR3 in DNA: TGTGCCAGCAGCTCCGGGATCCCCTACGAGCAGTACTTC.

This clone was detected a few times. This chain links TRBV2 with TRBJ2-3; D unclear. Germline lookup yields CDR1 SNHLY and CDR2 FYNNEI. The CDR3 loop spans 15 amino acids. V lost 2 bases and J 2 bases, leaving 11 bases between the germline ends. CDR3 DNA: TGTGCCAGCAGTGAATCGGGCAGGATCACAGATACGCAGTATTTT. Residues: CASSESGRITDTQYF.

The rearrangement joins TRBV5-1 to TRBJ2-2, with a weak D call TRBD1 (6 bases). The CDR3 has 13 residues. The germline CDR1 and CDR2 sequences are SGHRS and YFSETQ. V dropped 4 bases and J dropped 7 bases, with 11 bases sitting between them. CDR3 loop: CASSVWTVGELFF. Written as DNA, the CDR3 is TGCGCCAGCAGCGTATGGACAGTCGGGGAGCTGTTTTTT.

This clone occurred a few times. This chain joins TRBV5-1 and TRBJ1-4, with a possible D match to TRBD1 (5 bases). This CDR3 spans 16 amino acids. CDR1 and CDR2 from the germline V gene are SGHRS and YFSETQ. V was clipped by 1 base and J by 8 bases, with 18 bases between them. The CDR3 reads CASSLRDVGEGEKLFF. CDR3 nucleotide sequence: TGCGCCAGCAGCTTGAGGGATGTGGGGGAAGGAGAAAAACTGTTTTTT.

Only one count was recorded for this clone. The chain recombines TRBV9 with TRBJ2-2; TRBD1 matches at 8 bases. V shed 3 bases and J 4 bases; nucleotides not matched to a gene: 5. CDR1 and CDR2 from the germline V gene are SGDLS and YYNGEE. The CDR3 sequence is 15 residues long. CDR3 loop: CASSATGDVTGELFF. The CDR3 DNA reads as TGTGCCAGCAGCGCGACAGGGGATGTCACCGGGGAGCTGTTTTTT.

CDR3 loop: CASSLYRDIEQYF. CDR3 in DNA: TGTGCCAGCAGTCTCTACAGGGACATCGAGCAGTACTTC. The chain is built from TRBV6-2 or TRBV6-3 and TRBJ2-7, with D perhaps TRBD1 (6 bases). V gave up 5 bases and J gave up 6 bases, with 14 bases separating them. The CDR3 spans 13 residues. Germline lookup yields CDR1 MNHEY and CDR2 SVGEGT.

This clone has only a few counts. The J gene is TRBJ2-7, the V gene TRBV20-1, with D perhaps TRBD1 (6 bases). The V and J ends lost 8 bases and 4 bases respectively, with 33 bases between them. The V gene's germline CDR1 is DFQATT and CDR2 SNEGSKA (reference sequence). This CDR3 is 18 amino acids long. CDR3 region: CSPRSSTGRSIQNYEQYF. As DNA, the CDR3 is TGCAGTCCCCGATCCTCGACAGGCCGATCTATACAGAATTACGAGCAGTACTTC.

The gene calls are TRBV18 and TRBJ2-2, with D possibly being TRBD2 (5 bases). The V gene's germline CDR1 is KGHSH and CDR2 LQKENI. V gave up 4 bases and J gave up 6 bases, with 9 bases separating them. CDR3 length: 13 residues. This CDR3 is CASSQFGAGELFF. For the CDR3, the DNA is TGTGCCAGCTCACAATTCGGGGCCGGGGAGCTGTTTTTT.

This clone was counted between two and nine times. The rearrangement joins TRBV6-5 to TRBJ2-7; TRBD1 agrees at 10 bases. The CDR3 spans 16 residues. Germline loops: CDR1 MNHEY, CDR2 SVGAGI. Trimming at V came to 2 bases and at J to 13 bases, leaving 17 bases not matched to a gene. CDR3: CASSYAVLTGGYGHYF. In nucleotides, the CDR3 is TGTGCCAGCAGTTACGCGGTCCTGACAGGGGGCTACGGGCATTACTTC.

The chain couples TRBV12-3 or TRBV12-4 to TRBJ2-7; D remains ambiguous. V was clipped by 5 bases and J by 2 bases, with 10 bases between them. The CDR3 spans 13 residues. The DNA for the CDR3 is TGTGCCAGCAGTCATTTCGATACCTACGAGCAGTACTTC. This gives the protein CASSHFDTYEQYF.

V is TRBV20-1 and J is TRBJ2-5; 7 bases line up with TRBD1. After removal of 1 base from V and 5 bases from J, the junction contained 10 bases not matched to a gene. Germline V gives CDR1 DFQATT, CDR2 SNEGSKA (reference sequence). The CDR3 loop spans 15 amino acids. The CDR3 bases are TGCAGTGCTAGAGCTCAAACAGGGGCAGGGGAGACCCAGTACTTC. Translating gives CSARAQTGAGETQYF.

This clone is labeled as medium-sized. The rearrangement joins TRBV4-2 to TRBJ2-7, with a weak D call TRBD2 (5 bases). This CDR3 is built from 12 residues. From germline, CDR1 is LGHNA and CDR2 YNFKEQ. DNA of the CDR3: TGTGCGCCCGAGGTAGCGCAAAACGAGCAGTACTTC. It encodes CAPEVAQNEQYF.

This clone was observed a few times. The chain links TRBV19 to TRBJ1-2; tentative D call: TRBD1 (5 bases). V was cut by 7 bases and J by 14 bases, with 23 bases left in between. CDR1 is LNHDA and CDR2 is SQIVND in the germline V gene (reference sequence). The CDR3 is made up of 13 amino acids. The CDR3 is CASTSGRYRGPTF. The CDR3 DNA reads TGTGCCAGTACTTCCGGGAGGTATCGGGGACCGACCTTC.

The chain is built from TRBV9 and TRBJ2-3; TRBD2 matches 8 bases. Germline assignment: CDR1 SGDLS and CDR2 YYNGEE. The V and J ends lost 0 bases and 0 bases, in that order; junction bases with no gene match: 6. The length of the CDR3 is 17 residues. CDR3 DNA sequence: TGTGCCAGCAGCGTAGAGGGTAGCGGGATTAGCACAGATACGCAGTATTTT. Its protein product is CASSVEGSGISTDTQYF.

J is TRBJ1-1 and V is TRBV7-2; D uncertain. Germline loops: CDR1 SGHTA, CDR2 FQGNSA. The V end was cut by 8 bases, the J end by 0 bases, with 10 bases between. This CDR3 has 13 amino acids. This chain's CDR3 is CASGPYLNTEAFF. CDR3 in DNA: TGTGCCAGCGGTCCTTATTTGAACACTGAAGCTTTCTTT. The entire variable domain, with the rest obtained from reference TRBV7-2 and TRBJ1-1, is as follows: GAGVSQSPSNKVTEKGKDVELRCDPISGHTALYWYRQSLGQGLEFLIYFQGNSAPDKSGLPSDRFSAERTGGSVSTLTIQRTQQEDSAVYLCASGPYLNTEAFFGQGTRLTVV.

A few counts support this clone. This chain uses TRBV5-1 with TRBJ2-7; a possible D gene is TRBD2 (6 bases). The CDR3 runs to 13 residues. Germline CDR1 SGHRS, CDR2 YFSETQ. Trimming removed 0 bases from V and 6 bases from J, with 10 bases in between. This CDR3 is CASSLEVGGEQYF. The CDR3 DNA follows: TGCGCCAGCAGCTTGGAGGTGGGGGGCGAGCAGTACTTC.

This clone qualifies as medium-sized (0.01 to 0.1%). The J gene is TRBJ1-5, the V gene TRBV20-1; TRBD1 might be the D (6 bases). The CDR3 runs to 13 residues. Looked up from germline, CDR1 is DFQATT and CDR2 is SNEGSKA (reference sequence). Trimming took 3 bases from V and 2 from J, leaving 8 bases between them. The CDR3 nucleotides read TGCAGTGCTAGGGGGGGCGGCAATCAGCCCCAGCATTTT. This gives the protein CSARGGGNQPQHF.

Sample share makes this clone medium-sized. The chain uses TRBV7-2 and TRBJ1-1; tentative D call: TRBD1 (6 bases). This CDR3 region has 14 residues. Looked up from germline, CDR1 is SGHTA and CDR2 is FQGNSA. The V gene lost 1 base and the J gene lost 4 bases, with 10 bases spanning the gap. As DNA, the CDR3 is TGTGCCAGCAGCTTAGGCAGGGGTTCCACTGAAGCTTTCTTT. It specifies CASSLGRGSTEAFF.

This clone was observed a handful of times. The germline gene is not matched at one end of the junction; a read error may be the cause. CDR3 nucleotides: TGTGTCAGCAGGCGGACAGGGGGAGGGGGCACTGAAGCTTTCTTT. It encodes CVSRRTGGGGTEAFF. The V and J genes are TRBV6-1 and TRBJ1-1; 10 bases are shared with TRBD1. Germline lookup yields CDR1 MNHNS and CDR2 SASEGT. The CDR3 length is 15 residues.

This clone was observed at least ten times. The V call is TRBV6-1, the J call TRBJ1-2; 7 bases agree with TRBD1. The length of the CDR3 is 15 residues. The trim removed 5 bases at V and 4 bases at J, leaving 10 bases unmatched. Germline CDR1 MNHNS, CDR2 SASEGT. DNA for the CDR3: TGTGCCAGCAGTCCCTCGACAGGGACCAGCTATGGCTACACCTTC. Its protein is CASSPSTGTSYGYTF.